The 17 T cell receptor beta chains below come from one sample, sequenced in a study of CD8 T cells in Susac syndrome. Reverse transcription of about 0.5 to 1 ug RNA used random hexamers. TCRdb fed the immunoSEQ multiplex PCR reads into MiXCR, producing one record per CDR3 protein. The sample records around 300,000 distinct CDR3 sequences, about nine tenths being singletons. The sequencing sample was made of CD8+ T cells from PBMCs. These receptors were taken from a human donor with multiple sclerosis.

This chain connects TRBV23-1 to TRBJ2-3, with TRBD1 identical over 8 bases. TRBV23-1 is filed as an ORF, its function uncertain. With 2 bases clipped from V and 0 bases from J, the junction kept 7 bases outside the gene matches. CDR3 length: 17 amino acids. The CDR3 is CASSQPHRGESTDTQYF. CDR3 nucleotide sequence: TGCGCCAGCAGTCAACCCCACAGGGGGGAGAGCACAGATACGCAGTATTTT.

The chain carries TRBV5-4 and TRBJ2-2, with D maybe TRBD1 (6 bases). Trimming cost V 4 bases and J 6 bases, with 10 bases left between them. This CDR3 is built from 13 residues. Looked up from germline, CDR1 is SGHNT and CDR2 is YYREEE (reference sequence). The DNA for the CDR3 is TGTGCCAGCAGCACAGGGTCCCCCGGGGAGCTGTTTTTT. Its translation: CASSTGSPGELFF.

The genes are TRBV19 and TRBJ2-2, with D unresolved. V gave up 6 bases and J gave up 0 bases, with 20 bases separating them. The germline V gene has CDR1 LNHDA and CDR2 SQIVND (reference sequence). This CDR3 is built from 18 residues. The CDR3 protein is CASSPGGHPPANTGELFF. The CDR3 DNA reads TGTGCCAGTAGCCCTGGCGGCCACCCACCCGCGAACACCGGGGAGCTGTTTTTT.

The rearrangement uses TRBV19 and TRBJ1-2; 9 positions match TRBD1. This CDR3 has 17 residues. The V segment lost 7 bases and the J segment 7 bases; nucleotides outside the gene matches: 19. The V gene's germline CDR1 is LNHDA and CDR2 SQIVND (reference sequence). CDR3 amino acids: CASTHFSSGTGSVGYTF. For the CDR3, the DNA is TGTGCCAGTACTCATTTCTCCTCCGGGACAGGGTCGGTTGGCTACACCTTC.

This sequence joins TRBV27 and TRBJ1-1; weak D call: TRBD1 (5 bases). With 0 bases removed from V and 9 bases from J, the gap between germline ends came to 11 bases. From germline, CDR1 is MNHEY and CDR2 SMNVEV (reference sequence). This CDR3 comprises 13 residues. This CDR3 is CASSLSRQGQAFF. In nucleotides, the CDR3 is TGTGCCAGCAGTTTATCGAGGCAGGGACAAGCTTTCTTT.

The chain employs TRBV27 and TRBJ1-4; TRBD1 matches at 7 bases. The CDR3 runs 15 residues. Germline V gives CDR1 MNHEY, CDR2 SMNVEV (reference sequence). With 6 bases clipped from V and 8 bases from J, the junction kept 12 bases outside the gene matches. CDR3 region: CASSQFQGVWEKLFF. The CDR3 nucleotides read TGTGCCAGCAGCCAATTTCAGGGGGTTTGGGAAAAACTGTTTTTT.

This chain connects TRBV9 to TRBJ2-1; 9 nucleotides match TRBD2. The CDR3 runs 18 residues. Germline assignment: CDR1 SGDLS and CDR2 YYNGEE. After removal of 4 bases from V and 0 bases from J, the junction contained 11 bases not matched to a gene. CDR3 coding DNA: TGTGCCAGCAGCCCTTCCGGGACTAGCTGGAGCTCCTACAATGAGCAGTTCTTC. It yields the protein CASSPSGTSWSSYNEQFF.

The chain links TRBV7-9 to TRBJ1-1; D gene ambiguous. The CDR3 consists of 18 residues. The germline V and J ends were trimmed by 2 bases and 4 bases, with 23 bases remaining between them. CDR1 SEHNR and CDR2 FQNEAQ come from the germline V gene (reference sequence). The DNA of the CDR3 is TGTGCCAGCAGCTTATACGCGTCCAGGTTGAGGATTCGCACTGAAGCTTTCTTT. Its protein product is CASSLYASRLRIRTEAFF.

The chain combines TRBV20-1 with TRBJ2-7, with TRBD1 matching over 8 bases. The CDR3 spans 14 residues. The germline CDR1 and CDR2 sequences are DFQATT and SNEGSKA (reference sequence). V shed 5 bases, J shed 4 bases, and the junction held 10 bases outside the gene matches. The CDR3 loop is CSALDRGLRYEQYF. In nucleotides, the CDR3 is TGCAGTGCTCTAGACAGGGGCCTTCGTTACGAGCAGTACTTC.

The chain recombines TRBV6-6 with TRBJ2-7, with TRBD1 as a possible D gene (5 bases). Germline values: CDR1 MNHNY, CDR2 SVGAGI (reference sequence). V was trimmed by 2 bases and J by 1 base, leaving 6 bases between them. CDR3 length: 13 amino acids. CDR3 protein: CASSYGASYEQYF. DNA of the CDR3: TGTGCCAGCAGTTACGGGGCGTCCTACGAGCAGTACTTC.

The rearrangement links TRBV29-1 to TRBJ2-7; no definite D call. Germline CDR1 reads SQVTM; CDR2 reads ANQGSEA. The CDR3 has 14 residues. V was cut by 3 bases and J by 1 base, with 13 bases left in between. The CDR3 DNA is TGCAGCGTTGAGGCGGCAGATTTATCCTACGAGCAGTACTTC. Protein: CSVEAADLSYEQYF.

V usage is TRBV28 and J usage is TRBJ2-6; D not resolved. V was shortened by 3 bases and J by 3 bases, with 24 bases between the two germline ends. Germline CDR1 and CDR2: MDHEN and SYDVKM. CDR3 length equals 20 residues. This chain's CDR3 is CASSLGGYTGSGSGANVLTF. CDR3 coding DNA: TGTGCCAGCAGTTTGGGTGGATATACGGGCTCGGGTAGTGGGGCCAACGTCCTGACTTTC.

The chain joins TRBV7-9 to TRBJ2-7; D possibly uses TRBD1 or TRBD2 (6 bases each). V lost 3 bases and J lost 7, with 13 bases in between. From germline, CDR1 is SEHNR and CDR2 FQNEAQ (reference sequence). This CDR3 contains 13 residues. CDR3 coding DNA: TGTGCCAGCAGCTTCGGGGGCTCGGGGGAGCAGTACTTC. Translation gives CASSFGGSGEQYF.

The chain is built from TRBV27 and TRBJ1-4, with D hard to call. Trimming removed 5 bases at V and 7 bases at J, with 14 bases between. The CDR3 contains 14 residues. Germline V gene data show CDR1 as MNHEY and CDR2 as SMNVEV (reference sequence). The CDR3 spells CASSILSRSEKLFF. The CDR3 nucleotides are TGTGCCAGCAGTATTCTCAGTCGTAGTGAAAAACTGTTTTTT.

The gene calls are TRBV7-8 and TRBJ1-5; D may be TRBD1 (5 bases). Germline CDR1 SGHVS, CDR2 FQNEAQ. The CDR3 consists of 15 residues. Trimming removed 5 bases from V and 5 bases from J, with 16 bases in between. As DNA, the CDR3 is TGTGCCAGCAGCCCGTGGCTACCGGGGGATCAGCCCCAGCATTTT. It is translated as CASSPWLPGDQPQHF.

The chain has TRBV7-2 and TRBJ2-1; TRBD2 aligns across 9 bases. With 3 bases clipped from V and 2 bases from J, the junction kept 5 bases outside the gene matches. Germline values: CDR1 SGHTA, CDR2 FQGNSA. There are 16 residues in the CDR3. For the CDR3, the DNA is TGTGCCAGCAGCTTCGGGCGGGAGGGGGCCTACAATGAGCAGTTCTTC. Its protein product is CASSFGREGAYNEQFF.

The chain combines TRBV20-1 with TRBJ1-5; no firm D call. V was trimmed by 1 base and J by 4 bases, leaving 8 bases between them. CDR1 and CDR2 from the germline V gene are DFQATT and SNEGSKA (reference sequence). The CDR3 spans 13 residues. Here the CDR3 reads CSARGRENQPQHF. DNA for the CDR3: TGCAGTGCTAGAGGGAGGGAGAATCAGCCCCAGCATTTT.